These 19 T cell receptor beta chains were all obtained from the same sample, sequenced in a study of blood T cell repertoires in COVID-19. The method was immunoSEQ multiplex PCR; TCRdb's version includes in-frame clones alone and lacks a portion of them. Here the sample spans more than 85,000 clones, 88% being singletons. The sequenced material came from peripheral blood. All receptors come from a woman between 50 and 59 years old with acute or convalescent COVID-19.

The chain recombines TRBV2 with TRBJ1-6, with 7 bases aligning to TRBD1. CDR3 length: 14 amino acids. CDR1 is SNHLY, CDR2 FYNNEI, per germline. J lost 14 bases, V lost 4 bases, and 11 bases had no gene match. This CDR3 is CASSAQTGSITLHF. CDR3 DNA sequence: TGTGCCAGCAGTGCACAGACAGGGTCCATTACCCTCCACTTT. Based on the CDR3 plus reference TRBV2 and TRBJ1-6, the full variable domain is EPEVTQTPSHQVTQMGQEVILRCVPISNHLYFYWYRQILGQKVEFLVSFYNNEISEKSEIFDDQFSVERPDGSNFTLKIRSTKLEDSAMYFCASSAQTGSITLHFGNGTRLTVT.

This clone was seen just once. V and J are TRBV4-1 and TRBJ1-3; no definite D call. V dropped 5 bases and J dropped 7 bases, with 15 bases sitting between them. The CDR3 has 14 residues. CDR1 and CDR2 (germline): MGHRA, YSYEKL. Here the CDR3 DNA reads TGCGCCAGCAGCATTGGCCCGGAGAGCAACACCATATATTTT. It encodes CASSIGPESNTIYF.

This chain connects TRBV10-2 to TRBJ2-1, with 8 bases that match TRBD2. After removal of 2 bases from V and 3 bases from J, the junction contained 9 bases not matched to a gene. CDR3 length: 17 amino acids. The germline CDR1 and CDR2 sequences are WSHSY and SAAADI. CDR3 in amino acids: CASSEDPSGSIYNEQFF. The DNA for the CDR3 is TGCGCCAGCAGTGAGGATCCTAGCGGGTCGATCTACAATGAGCAGTTCTTC.

The rearrangement joins TRBV3-1 (or the pseudogene TRBV3-2) to TRBJ1-5; possible D gene TRBD1, 5 bases. The CDR3 consists of 15 residues. Germline assignment: CDR1 LGHDT and CDR2 YNNKEL (reference sequence). With 4 bases removed from V and 1 base from J, the gap between germline ends came to 11 bases. This CDR3 is CASSLQGRSNQPQHF. The DNA for the CDR3 is TGTGCCAGCAGCCTGCAGGGAAGAAGCAATCAGCCCCAGCATTTT.

This chain connects TRBV5-1 to TRBJ2-3, with 14 bases matching TRBD2. V shed 3 bases and J 0 bases; nucleotides not matched to a gene: 9. CDR3 length: 19 residues. CDR1 is SGHRS and CDR2 is YFSETQ in the germline V gene. The chain's CDR3 is CASSSGLAGGTSSTDTQYF. The CDR3 region has the DNA TGCGCCAGCAGCTCAGGACTAGCGGGAGGTACCTCTAGCACAGATACGCAGTATTTT. Looking up the rest from reference TRBV5-1 and TRBJ2-3 gives the full variable domain: KAGVTQTPRYLIKTRGQQVTLSCSPISGHRSVSWYQQTPGQGLQFLFEYFSETQRNKGNFPGRFSGRQFSNSRSEMNVSTLELGDSALYLCASSSGLAGGTSSTDTQYFGPGTRLTVL.

This clone has only one observation. The gene calls are TRBV11-2 and TRBJ2-7, with 10 positions matching TRBD1. CDR1 is SGHAT, CDR2 FQNNGV, per germline. The CDR3 is 13 residues long. V lost 6 bases, J lost 5 bases, and 4 bases stayed unmatched. CDR3 DNA: TGTGCCAGCAGAATGACAGGGGGCCACGAGCAGTACTTC. It yields the protein CASRMTGGHEQYF.

The rearrangement links TRBV19 to TRBJ1-6; TRBD1 is a possible D gene (5 bases). The length of the CDR3 is 13 residues. V was trimmed by 5 bases and J by 7 bases, leaving 9 bases between them. CDR1 is LNHDA, CDR2 SQIVND, per germline (reference sequence). CDR3 amino acids: CASSDRRNSPLHF. The CDR3 DNA follows: TGTGCCAGTAGTGACAGACGGAATTCACCCCTCCACTTT.

This clone was recorded once. The chain carries TRBV3-1 (or the pseudogene TRBV3-2) and TRBJ2-1, with D maybe TRBD1 (6 bases). The CDR3 sequence is 11 residues long. Trimming removed 4 bases from V and 11 bases from J, with 9 bases in between. Germline-derived CDR1 and CDR2 are LGHDT and YNNKEL (reference sequence). The CDR3 region is CASSRGLKQFF. Here the CDR3 DNA reads TGTGCCAGCAGCCGGGGGCTAAAGCAGTTCTTC.

CDR3 bases: TGTGCCACCGGGGACAGGGTGAAGGGCAATGAGCAGTTCTTC. Its protein product is CATGDRVKGNEQFF. The chain carries TRBV24-1 and TRBJ2-1, with 9 positions matching TRBD1. This CDR3 is 14 amino acids long. V shed 9 bases and J 6 bases; nucleotides not matched to a gene: 8. Germline V gene lookup returns CDR1 KGHDR and CDR2 SFDVKD.

This clone is a singleton in its sample. The rearrangement links TRBV18 to TRBJ1-4; D gene ambiguous. The germline V gene encodes CDR1 KGHSH and CDR2 LQKENI. This CDR3 has 14 amino acids. V was trimmed by 3 bases and J by 6 bases, leaving 11 bases between them. CDR3 coding DNA: TGTGCCAGCTCACCTCAAGGCGGGGATGAAAAACTGTTTTTT. Translated: CASSPQGGDEKLFF.

The chain is built from TRBV19 and TRBJ2-4; 8 bases are shared with TRBD1. The CDR3 runs to 13 residues. CDR1 and CDR2 (germline): LNHDA, SQIVND (reference sequence). The J segment lost 6 bases and the V segment lost 4 bases, leaving 2 bases of the junction unmatched. In DNA, the CDR3 is TGTGCCAGTAGTAACGACAGGGGAAACATTCAGTACTTC. Residues: CASSNDRGNIQYF.

V is TRBV4-1 and J is TRBJ1-4; 9 positions match TRBD1. CDR1 and CDR2 from the germline V gene are MGHRA and YSYEKL. CDR3 length: 16 residues. V shed 5 bases and J 0 bases; nucleotides not matched to a gene: 4. The CDR3 region is CASSGGQGSTNEKLFF. For the CDR3, the DNA is TGCGCCAGCAGCGGGGGACAGGGTTCAACTAATGAAAAACTGTTTTTT.

The rearrangement uses TRBV30 and TRBJ1-5; TRBD1 is a possible D gene (6 bases). The CDR3 totals 13 residues. V was shortened by 5 bases and J by 7 bases, with 15 bases between the two germline ends. Germline V gene sequence: CDR1 GTSNPN, CDR2 SVGIG (reference sequence). The DNA for the CDR3 is TGTGCCTGGTCAGGCAGGGGTGGCCAGCCCCAGCATTTT. This translates into CAWSGRGGQPQHF.

The rearrangement joins TRBV7-2 to TRBJ2-7, with TRBD2 identical over 12 bases. The CDR3 totals 15 residues. Germline V gene sequence: CDR1 SGHTA, CDR2 FQGNSA. Trimming removed 5 bases from V and 1 base from J; junction bases left unmatched: 3. The CDR3 nucleotides are TGTGCCAGCAGCCAACTAGCGGGAGGATCCTACGAGCAGTACTTC. Protein product: CASSQLAGGSYEQYF.

V is TRBV6-1 and J is TRBJ2-1; D not certain. CDR1 is MNHNS and CDR2 is SASEGT in the germline V gene. The CDR3 length is 16 residues. Between the trimmed V and J ends, which lost 2 bases and 5 bases, there was a span of 16 bases. The DNA for the CDR3 is TGTGCCAGCAGTGAACGAGCCGGGTGGCAGAACAATGAGCAGTTCTTC. The encoded protein is CASSERAGWQNNEQFF.

This rearrangement joins TRBV5-1 to TRBJ1-1; no firm D call. Germline CDR1 is SGHRS and CDR2 is YFSETQ. Trimming pared 0 bases from V and 1 base from J, leaving 7 bases between. The CDR3 covers 14 residues. The chain's CDR3 is CASSLDAGNTEAFF. In DNA form, the CDR3 reads TGCGCCAGCAGCTTGGATGCAGGGAACACTGAAGCTTTCTTT.

Only one count was recorded for this clone. V gene TRBV11-2 combines with J gene TRBJ2-3, with TRBD1 matching over 7 bases. The CDR3 runs 16 residues. Germline CDR1 is SGHAT and CDR2 is FQNNGV. J was trimmed by 1 base and V by 2 bases; bases with no gene match: 6. Here the CDR3 reads CASSLIGDRRTDTQYF. CDR3 sequence (DNA): TGTGCCAGCAGCTTAATTGGGGACAGACGCACAGATACGCAGTATTTT.

CDR3: CASSLLSPPGFTEAFF. DNA for the CDR3: TGTGCCAGCAGCCTCCTCTCTCCCCCGGGTTTCACTGAAGCTTTCTTT. V is TRBV3-1 (or the pseudogene TRBV3-2) and J is TRBJ1-1; D remains ambiguous. Germline CDR1 and CDR2: LGHDT and YNNKEL (reference sequence). Deletions cut 4 bases from V and 4 bases from J, with 19 bases between. CDR3 size: 16 residues.

A few counts support this clone. This chain connects TRBV5-1 to TRBJ1-2; 8 bases are a match to TRBD1. The germline V gene encodes CDR1 SGHRS and CDR2 YFSETQ. This CDR3 comprises 14 residues. The ends lost 4 bases at V and 8 bases at J; junction bases unmatched: 10. The CDR3 reads CASSRGQGVLGYTF. The CDR3 DNA reads as TGCGCCAGCAGCAGAGGACAGGGAGTATTAGGCTACACCTTC.